This T cell receptor (beta chain) was documented in a study of blood T cell repertoires in COVID-19. As for the study in general: There were acute and convalescent COVID-19 samples, and they came from the United States, Italy and Spain.

The CDR3 contains 14 residues. The germline V gene has CDR1 SQVTM and CDR2 ANQGSEA. J was trimmed by 0 bases and V by 6 bases; bases with no gene match: 5. As processed by the authors: Estimation of nucleated cell counts relied on the amplification of reference gene primers. Profiled with immunoSEQ multiplex PCR; TCRdb holds only in-frame clones, not every one. The D gene and trimming were derived from the DNA, and the V and J assignments and clone size from that table. The table has about 77,000 clones, 80% seen once. Input material: peripheral blood. The genes are TRBV29-1 and TRBJ1-2; 9 positions agree with TRBD1. The clonotype comes from a woman in her sixties or seventies with acute or convalescent COVID-19. This chain's CDR3 is CSVDNRGPNYGYTF. In DNA, the CDR3 is TGCAGCGTAGACAACAGGGGGCCTAACTATGGCTACACCTTC.